Each of the 26 T cell receptor beta chains below was sequenced from the same sample in a study of T-cell reconstitution after alpha-beta-depleted transplantation in children. Unique molecular identifiers were incorporated when the TCRbeta library was constructed. Each CDR3 protein gets one entry after TCRdb re-called the PCR reads with MiXCR. The sample shows about a million distinct CDR3 sequences, roughly 29% of them seen only once. The starting material was PBMCs, mostly from graft donor cells, obtained 360 days after TCRalphabeta/CD19-depleted stem cell transplant. Source of these receptors: a boy under two years old who had a stem cell transplant for SCID, so the T cells may come from the graft donor.

In this sample, this clonotype turned up a few times. The chain carries TRBV5-1 and TRBJ1-1; 12 bases are a match to TRBD1. The CDR3 consists of 22 residues. The V gene end was trimmed by 2 bases and the J gene end by 9 bases; junction bases not matched to a gene: 29. From germline, CDR1 is SGHRS and CDR2 YFSETQ. This CDR3 reads CASSFLSRGQGAPFLLLSKAFF. The CDR3 DNA is TGCGCCAGCAGCTTCCTATCAAGGGGACAGGGGGCCCCATTCCTCCTGCTATCTAAAGCTTTCTTT.

The chain links TRBV20-1 to TRBJ2-1; 8 bases match TRBD1. The CDR3 length is 15 residues. Per germline, CDR1 DFQATT and CDR2 SNEGSKA (reference sequence). Losses at the gene ends were 1 base for V and 0 bases for J; bases not matched to a gene: 2. CDR3 nucleotide sequence: TGCAGTGCTAGAGTCGGACAGGGCTCCTACAATGAGCAGTTCTTC. Translating it yields CSARVGQGSYNEQFF.

This clonotype showed up just a few times. J is TRBJ2-1 and V is TRBV6-2 or TRBV6-3; 9 bases map to TRBD2. V shed 7 bases, J shed 5 bases, and the junction held 12 bases outside the gene matches. CDR1 is MNHEY, CDR2 SVGEGT, per germline. CDR3 length: 16 amino acids. The CDR3 coding sequence is TGTGCCAGCAAAGTAGCGGGAGCCGGTTGGGACAATGAGCAGTTCTTC. This sequence encodes CASKVAGAGWDNEQFF.

This clonotype was counted once. The chain recombines TRBV29-1 with TRBJ2-2, with D perhaps matching TRBD1 or TRBD2 (5 bases each). V lost 6 bases and J 5 bases, leaving 22 bases between the germline ends. CDR3 length equals 16 residues. Germline V CDR1 and CDR2: SQVTM, ANQGSEA. In DNA form, the CDR3 reads TGCAGCGTACTCCCCCTAGATGGGGGTGGAACCGGGGAGCTGTTTTTT. Protein sequence: CSVLPLDGGGTGELFF.

At least ten counts were recorded for this clonotype. The rearrangement joins TRBV28 to TRBJ2-1, with a weak D call TRBD1 (6 bases). The CDR3 is 14 amino acids. From germline, CDR1 is MDHEN and CDR2 SYDVKM. Trimming removed 5 bases from V and 9 bases from J, with 17 bases in between. In nucleotides, the CDR3 is TGTGCCAGCAGTCAACATGAACAGGGCTCTGAGCAGTTCTTC. This encodes CASSQHEQGSEQFF.

This chain uses TRBV6-5 with TRBJ1-6; TRBD1 matches 8 bases. Germline-derived CDR1 and CDR2 are MNHEY and SVGAGI. This CDR3 comprises 15 residues. Unmatched junction bases numbered 8, after V lost 6 bases and J lost 7 bases. CDR3 in amino acids: CASRRAGTGNSPLHF. Here the CDR3 DNA reads TGTGCCAGCAGAAGGGCCGGGACAGGAAATTCACCCCTCCACTTT.

Here the CDR3 DNA reads TGCGCCAGCAGCGCAACAGGGGCCTTCTCCTACGAGCAGTACTTC. This sequence encodes CASSATGAFSYEQYF. The V and J genes are TRBV10-2 and TRBJ2-7, with 7 bases lining up with TRBD1. V gave up 6 bases and J gave up 0 bases; unmatched junction bases: 8. The germline gives CDR1 WSHSY, CDR2 SAAADI. The CDR3 sequence is 15 residues long.

This clonotype was found a few times. V is TRBV27 and J is TRBJ1-1; 9 bases are shared with TRBD1. Per germline, CDR1 MNHEY and CDR2 SMNVEV (reference sequence). J was trimmed by 6 bases and V by 4 bases; bases with no gene match: 6. The CDR3 is made up of 14 amino acids. The CDR3 region has the DNA TGTGCCAGCAGTTGGACAGGGGCCGGGGCTGAAGCTTTCTTT. This codes for CASSWTGAGAEAFF.

This clonotype was seen many times. V is TRBV2 and J is TRBJ2-1; D remains unclear. The CDR3 is 16 amino acids. CDR1 is SNHLY and CDR2 is FYNNEI in the germline V gene. V gave up 5 bases and J gave up 9 bases, with 23 bases separating them. The CDR3 DNA follows: TGTGCCAGCAGTCTCCCCGGAGTGATAATTGTCATTGAGCAGTTCTTC. It yields the protein CASSLPGVIIVIEQFF.

This clonotype was recorded a few times. The V gene is TRBV5-4, the J gene TRBJ1-1; TRBD1 aligns across 7 bases. CDR1 SGHNT and CDR2 YYREEE come from the germline V gene (reference sequence). Trimming cost V 0 bases and J 4 bases; bases outside gene matches: 3. The CDR3 has 14 residues. The CDR3 loop reads CASSLGTGATEAFF. CDR3 in DNA: TGTGCCAGCAGCTTGGGCACAGGGGCCACTGAAGCTTTCTTT.

The V gene is TRBV28, the J gene TRBJ2-4; 8 positions agree with TRBD1. CDR1 is MDHEN and CDR2 is SYDVKM in the germline V gene. Trimming cost V 5 bases and J 2 bases; bases outside gene matches: 8. The CDR3 loop spans 16 amino acids. CDR3 residues: CASSEDRVGTKNIQYF. CDR3 sequence (DNA): TGTGCCAGCAGTGAGGACAGGGTAGGGACCAAAAACATTCAGTACTTC.

V usage is TRBV6-6 and J usage is TRBJ2-3; D uncertain. CDR1 and CDR2 (germline): MNHNY, SVGAGI (reference sequence). Trimming pared 8 bases from V and 2 bases from J, leaving 11 bases between. The CDR3 totals 13 residues. CDR3 amino acids: CASGSIHTDTQYF. Here the CDR3 DNA reads TGTGCCAGCGGGTCGATCCACACAGATACGCAGTATTTT.

The chain combines TRBV25-1 with TRBJ2-5; the D is unclear. The germline CDR1 and CDR2 sequences are MGHDK and SYGVNS. V gave up 5 bases and J gave up 0 bases, with 13 bases separating them. The CDR3 is 15 amino acids. Here the CDR3 DNA reads TGTGCCAGCAGTCCAGGACGGCAGTACCAAGAGACCCAGTACTTC. Amino acid sequence: CASSPGRQYQETQYF. Supplemented by reference TRBV25-1 and TRBJ2-5, the full variable domain reads EADIYQTPRYLVIGTGKKITLECSQTMGHDKMYWYQQDPGMELHLIHYSYGVNSTEKGDLSSESTVSRIRTEHFPLTLESARPSHTSQYLCASSPGRQYQETQYFGPGTRLLVL.

This clonotype was seen a handful of times. The chain combines TRBV5-1 with TRBJ1-4, with D unclear. The length of the CDR3 is 16 residues. V dropped 0 bases and J dropped 8 bases, with 17 bases sitting between them. Germline assignment: CDR1 SGHRS and CDR2 YFSETQ. This CDR3 is CASSLGWRHLGEKLFF. CDR3 in DNA: TGCGCCAGCAGCTTGGGTTGGAGGCACCTAGGCGAAAAACTGTTTTTT.

The sample holds a few counts of this clonotype. The V gene is TRBV27, the J gene TRBJ1-3, with TRBD1 matching 8 bases. The V gene's germline CDR1 is MNHEY and CDR2 SMNVEV (reference sequence). V lost 6 bases and J lost 6; bases outside the gene matches: 10. The CDR3 extends over 15 amino acids. The CDR3 sequence is CASRNLGTGTNTIYF. CDR3 DNA sequence: TGTGCCAGCAGGAATTTAGGGACAGGAACAAACACCATATATTTT.

This clonotype occurred many times. This chain uses TRBV20-1 with TRBJ2-7; D may be TRBD2 (5 bases). CDR1 is DFQATT, CDR2 SNEGSKA, per germline (reference sequence). This CDR3 is built from 14 residues. V dropped 2 bases and J dropped 5 bases, with 16 bases sitting between them. CDR3 bases: TGCAGTGCTAGACCCTTAGCGCCCTGGGACGAGCAGTACTTC. Its protein product is CSARPLAPWDEQYF.

This clonotype was counted ten times or more. This CDR3 is CASSPRGFQSYEQYF. DNA for the CDR3: TGTGCCAGCAGTCCACGGGGGTTCCAATCCTACGAGCAGTACTTC. The chain uses TRBV27 and TRBJ2-7; the D gene is possibly TRBD2 (6 bases). V lost 5 bases and J lost 1, with 15 bases in between. Germline CDR1 is MNHEY and CDR2 is SMNVEV (reference sequence). This CDR3 comprises 15 residues.

The chain is built from TRBV6-1 and TRBJ1-1; no reliable D call. V was pared by 7 bases and J by 6 bases, with 27 bases between. The CDR3 has 17 amino acids. CDR1 is MNHNS and CDR2 is SASEGT in the germline V gene. CDR3 DNA sequence: TGTGCCAGCACCCCGATAGGGCTCATGAGTTGGCGTTCTGAAGCTTTCTTT. Translated: CASTPIGLMSWRSEAFF.

V usage is TRBV12-3 or TRBV12-4 and J usage is TRBJ2-7; tentatively, D is TRBD2 (6 bases). CDR3 length equals 14 residues. V lost 3 bases and J lost 2, with 11 bases in between. The CDR3 region is CASSFRDLAYEQYF. CDR3 DNA sequence: TGTGCCAGCAGTTTCCGGGACTTAGCCTACGAGCAGTACTTC.

The chain is built from TRBV7-6 and TRBJ2-7; maybe TRBD2 (5 bases). Germline assignment: CDR1 SGHVS and CDR2 FNYEAQ. This CDR3 is built from 14 residues. V lost 1 base and J lost 6, with 13 bases in between. The CDR3 sequence: CASSLVTGSGEQYF. The CDR3 DNA reads TGTGCCAGCAGCTTAGTGACGGGATCGGGCGAGCAGTACTTC.

In this sample, this clonotype turned up a few times. The rearrangement joins TRBV7-9 to TRBJ2-3, with D maybe TRBD2 (5 bases). Trimming took off 4 bases at V and 5 bases at J, with 19 bases between the two ends. The germline V gene encodes CDR1 SEHNR and CDR2 FQNEAQ (reference sequence). The CDR3 covers 16 residues. This CDR3 is CASSSFRGKAQDTQYF. The CDR3 DNA reads as TGTGCCAGCAGCTCCTTCCGGGGAAAAGCGCAAGATACGCAGTATTTT.

This clonotype was seen a few times. This chain connects TRBV29-1 to TRBJ2-1; 11 bases map to TRBD2. Trimming at V came to 1 base and at J to 1 base, leaving 0 bases not matched to a gene. The CDR3 consists of 15 residues. Germline V gene lookup returns CDR1 SQVTM and CDR2 ANQGSEA. The CDR3 coding sequence is TGCAGCGTTGAAGGGACTAGCGGGTCCTACAATGAGCAGTTCTTC. Residues: CSVEGTSGSYNEQFF.

This clonotype was seen a handful of times. This chain joins TRBV10-1 and TRBJ2-3, with 8 bases lining up with TRBD1. Trimming removed 6 bases from V and 3 bases from J; junction bases left unmatched: 11. Germline lookup yields CDR1 WNHNN and CDR2 SYGVQD (reference sequence). The CDR3 loop spans 16 amino acids. CDR3 in amino acids: CASSLFPGQATDTQYF. The CDR3, as DNA: TGCGCCAGCAGCCTATTCCCGGGACAGGCGACAGATACGCAGTATTTT.

In its sample, this clonotype was seen a few times. The CDR3 region has the DNA TGTGCCATCAGTGCTGGGACTAGCGGGGGGGCGATGGATACGCAGTATTTT. It yields the protein CAISAGTSGGAMDTQYF. The rearrangement links TRBV10-3 to TRBJ2-3; 16 bases align to TRBD2. Trimming took 4 bases from V and 6 from J; bases not matched to a gene: 7. From germline, CDR1 is ENHRY and CDR2 SYGVKD. The CDR3 is made up of 17 amino acids.

This clonotype came up a few times. The chain combines TRBV7-6 with TRBJ2-7; 9 bases are shared with TRBD2. The CDR3 consists of 14 residues. Germline V gene sequence: CDR1 SGHVS, CDR2 FNYEAQ. With V trimmed by 0 bases and J by 6 bases, 3 bases remained unmatched. CDR3 nucleotides: TGTGCCAGCAGCTTAGCACTAGCGGGCGGCGAGCAGTACTTC. Amino acid sequence: CASSLALAGGEQYF.

The V and J genes are TRBV12-3 or TRBV12-4 and TRBJ2-5, with D perhaps TRBD1 (5 bases). This CDR3 comprises 15 residues. V was clipped by 1 base and J by 2 bases, with 11 bases between them. CDR3 sequence reads: CASSLGSGIQETQYF. The CDR3 nucleotides are TGTGCCAGCAGTTTAGGTTCAGGGATACAAGAGACCCAGTACTTC.